The 25 T cell receptor beta chains given below trace back to one sample, sequenced in a study of T cell repertoires in cytomegalovirus infection. TCRdb passed the reads through MiXCR, listing each CDR3 protein once. The sample contains 65,000 to 90,000 distinct CDR3 sequences, over 3.5% of which appear only once. Sequenced: PBMCs. The source of these receptors is a human donor in good health (CMV status not recorded). Some clones in this sample may be carry-over from other donors' samples.

This clonotype has a count of ten or more. This chain links TRBV6-2 or TRBV6-3 with TRBJ2-5; 7 bases agree with TRBD2. Unmatched junction bases numbered 5, after V lost 7 bases and J lost 3 bases. CDR3 length equals 13 residues. The germline gives CDR1 MNHEY, CDR2 SVGEGT. The CDR3 coding sequence is TGTGCCAGCAAGTCTAGCGGAGAAGAGACCCAGTACTTC. It is translated as CASKSSGEETQYF.

The sample holds many counts of this clonotype. This rearrangement joins TRBV28 to TRBJ2-5; 11 bases fit TRBD2. Germline CDR1 MDHEN, CDR2 SYDVKM. With 2 bases clipped from V and 4 bases from J, the junction kept 12 bases outside the gene matches. The CDR3 is 18 amino acids. The CDR3 DNA reads TGTGCCAGCAGTTTAAGGGGATTGACAGGACTAGCGGGAGAGACCCAGTACTTC. It specifies CASSLRGLTGLAGETQYF.

This clonotype showed up many times. V is TRBV19 and J is TRBJ2-7, with TRBD1 matching over 10 bases. V trimming: 6 bases; J trimming: 6 bases; junction bases outside the gene matches: 5. Germline V lookup: CDR1 LNHDA, CDR2 SQIVND (reference sequence). CDR3 length: 13 residues. This CDR3 reads CASSVRTGGEQYF. The CDR3 DNA reads as TGTGCCAGTAGCGTCCGGACAGGGGGCGAGCAGTACTTC. Using reference TRBV19 and TRBJ2-7 for the parts outside the CDR3, the full variable domain is DGGITQSPKYLFRKEGQNVTLSCEQNLNHDAMYWYRQDPGQGLRLIYYSQIVNDFQKGDIAEGYSVSREKKESFPLTVTSAQKNPTAFYLCASSVRTGGEQYFGPGTRLTVT.

This clonotype was found a few times. V and J are TRBV2 and TRBJ2-5, with TRBD1 matching 9 bases. Per germline, CDR1 SNHLY and CDR2 FYNNEI. V was pared by 6 bases and J by 3 bases, with 5 bases of the junction left unmatched. CDR3 length: 14 amino acids. CDR3 nucleotides: TGTGCCAGCAGCGCCGGGACAGGGAAAGAGACCCAGTACTTC. Residues: CASSAGTGKETQYF. The whole variable domain, remainder taken from reference TRBV2 and TRBJ2-5, is EPEVTQTPSHQVTQMGQEVILRCVPISNHLYFYWYRQILGQKVEFLVSFYNNEISEKSEIFDDQFSVERPDGSNFTLKIRSTKLEDSAMYFCASSAGTGKETQYFGPGTRLLVL.

This clonotype was counted at least ten times. This chain uses TRBV7-3 with TRBJ2-1, with a weak D call TRBD1 (6 bases). V lost 0 bases and J lost 0, with 9 bases in between. Germline values: CDR1 SGHTA, CDR2 FQGTGA. The length of the CDR3 is 16 residues. DNA for the CDR3: TGTGCCAGCAGCTTAACGGGGACACCCTCCTACAATGAGCAGTTCTTC. This encodes CASSLTGTPSYNEQFF.

This clonotype appeared many times. The J gene is TRBJ2-1, the V gene TRBV7-2; TRBD2 aligns across 8 bases. J gave up 5 bases and V 5 bases, and 5 bases lay outside the gene matches. CDR1 and CDR2 from the germline V gene are SGHTA and FQGNSA. The length of the CDR3 is 14 residues. DNA of the CDR3: TGTGCCAGCAGCCCACCGGGACTAGACAATGAGCAGTTCTTC. Protein: CASSPPGLDNEQFF.

The sample holds many counts of this clonotype. The chain couples TRBV5-1 to TRBJ1-1, with no clear D. Germline CDR1 is SGHRS and CDR2 is YFSETQ. The CDR3 is 13 residues long. V lost 1 base and J 1 base, leaving 5 bases between the germline ends. Written as DNA, the CDR3 is TGCGCCAGCAGCTTGATGGAGAACACTGAAGCTTTCTTT. This codes for CASSLMENTEAFF.

In this sample, this clonotype turned up many times. V and J are TRBV7-8 and TRBJ2-7, with 8 bases fitting TRBD2. The CDR3 length is 15 residues. Trimming removed 0 bases from V and 2 bases from J; junction bases left unmatched: 3. Germline V lookup: CDR1 SGHVS, CDR2 FQNEAQ. The CDR3, as DNA: TGTGCCAGCAGCTTAGCGCGGGGGGCACCCTACGAGCAGTACTTC. Encoded protein: CASSLARGAPYEQYF.

This clonotype was detected ten times or more. The rearrangement links TRBV7-3 to TRBJ2-2, with 12 bases aligning to TRBD2. CDR1 SGHTA and CDR2 FQGTGA come from the germline V gene. This CDR3 region has 18 residues. Trimming cost V 5 bases and J 0 bases; bases outside gene matches: 7. The CDR3 is CASSVTSGGSPNTGELFF. The CDR3 region has the DNA TGTGCCAGCAGCGTTACTAGCGGGGGGTCTCCGAACACCGGGGAGCTGTTTTTT.

There are many counts of this clonotype. This chain joins TRBV7-2 and TRBJ2-3; 10 positions agree with TRBD2. Germline V lookup: CDR1 SGHTA, CDR2 FQGNSA. There are 15 residues in the CDR3. The V and J ends lost 5 bases and 5 bases, in that order; junction bases with no gene match: 7. CDR3 sequence: CASSTTSGAGDTQYF. The CDR3 DNA is TGTGCCAGCAGCACTACTAGCGGGGCGGGAGATACGCAGTATTTT.

There are many counts of this clonotype. The chain carries TRBV12-3 or TRBV12-4 and TRBJ2-1; 8 nucleotides match TRBD2. The CDR3 has 17 amino acids. The trim removed 3 bases at V and 1 base at J, leaving 8 bases unmatched. CDR3 amino acids: CASSLSGGVLSYNEQFF. CDR3 coding DNA: TGTGCCAGCAGTTTGTCGGGGGGGGTCCTTTCCTACAATGAGCAGTTCTTC.

At least ten counts were recorded for this clonotype. The chain links TRBV7-4 to TRBJ1-1; tentative D call: TRBD1 (6 bases). This CDR3 comprises 14 residues. Trimming pared 0 bases from V and 5 bases from J, leaving 10 bases between. Germline values: CDR1 SGHVT, CDR2 SQSDAQ. The CDR3 loop is CASSLAGGLTEAFF. The CDR3 DNA reads TGTGCCAGCAGCTTAGCGGGGGGCCTTACTGAAGCTTTCTTT.

This clonotype was counted many times. The chain carries TRBV7-2 and TRBJ2-7, with D possibly TRBD1 on 6 matching bases. The CDR3 length is 17 residues. CDR1 is SGHTA, CDR2 FQGNSA, per germline. The V end was cut by 1 base, the J end by 2 bases, with 18 bases between. This CDR3 is CASSLGVPGQGPYEQYF. In DNA, the CDR3 is TGTGCCAGCAGCTTAGGGGTCCCGGGACAAGGACCCTACGAGCAGTACTTC. Combining the CDR3 with reference TRBV7-2 and TRBJ2-7 gives the whole variable domain GAGVSQSPSNKVTEKGKDVELRCDPISGHTALYWYRQSLGQGLEFLIYFQGNSAPDKSGLPSDRFSAERTGGSVSTLTIQRTQQEDSAVYLCASSLGVPGQGPYEQYFGPGTRLTVT.

Many counts were recorded for this clonotype. V usage is TRBV28 and J usage is TRBJ1-5; no firm D call. Trimming shortened V by 3 bases and J by 0 bases, and 6 bases separated the two germline ends. Germline CDR1 and CDR2: MDHEN and SYDVKM. The CDR3 is 14 amino acids. DNA for the CDR3: TGTGCCAGCAGTTTCCTTGGTAGCAATCAGCCCCAGCATTTT. This sequence encodes CASSFLGSNQPQHF.

This clonotype occurred many times. This chain joins TRBV7-9 and TRBJ2-7; tentative D call: TRBD2 (5 bases). CDR1 is SEHNR and CDR2 is FQNEAQ in the germline V gene (reference sequence). Trimming removed 2 bases at V and 2 bases at J, with 10 bases between. This CDR3 has 14 residues. The CDR3 sequence is CASSLRGGPYEQYF. The CDR3 coding sequence is TGTGCCAGCAGCTTAAGAGGAGGACCCTACGAGCAGTACTTC.

This clonotype came up many times. DNA for the CDR3: TGTGCCAGCTCCCTCCTCTCTGTCGGGACTGAAGCTTTCTTT. Translating gives CASSLLSVGTEAFF. The chain uses TRBV7-8 and TRBJ1-1; D gene unclear. This CDR3 contains 14 residues. The germline V gene has CDR1 SGHVS and CDR2 FQNEAQ. V gave up 8 bases and J gave up 5 bases, with 18 bases separating them.

In its sample, this clonotype was seen a few times. This chain joins TRBV7-2 and TRBJ2-3, with 12 bases lining up with TRBD2. The germline V gene has CDR1 SGHTA and CDR2 FQGNSA. V was pared by 1 base and J by 4 bases, with 6 bases of the junction left unmatched. This CDR3 has 17 residues. The CDR3 sequence: CASSLVASGGGADTQYF. Written as DNA, the CDR3 is TGTGCCAGCAGCTTAGTGGCTAGCGGGGGGGGGGCAGATACGCAGTATTTT.

This clonotype occurred many times. This chain connects TRBV7-2 to TRBJ2-7; TRBD1 matches 9 bases. CDR1 SGHTA and CDR2 FQGNSA come from the germline V gene. The CDR3 is made up of 14 amino acids. Germline trimming cut 5 bases from V and 0 bases from J; bases unmatched to any gene: 2. The CDR3 sequence: CASSQDRGSYEQYF. The DNA of the CDR3 is TGTGCCAGCAGCCAGGACAGGGGCTCCTACGAGCAGTACTTC.

Many counts were recorded for this clonotype. This chain joins TRBV28 and TRBJ2-2; TRBD1 matches at 7 bases. This CDR3 has 16 residues. The germline CDR1 and CDR2 sequences are MDHEN and SYDVKM. J was trimmed by 5 bases and V by 5 bases; bases with no gene match: 11. For the CDR3, the DNA is TGTGCCAGCAGTCCTCATGGGACAGCCGGAACCGGGGAGCTGTTTTTT. Protein product: CASSPHGTAGTGELFF.

This clonotype came up many times. The CDR3 bases are TGTGCCACCAGCAGAGGTCGGTTGGAGGATACGCAGTATTTT. Its translation: CATSRGRLEDTQYF. The genes are TRBV15 and TRBJ2-3; D uncertain. Germline CDR1 reads LNHNV; CDR2 reads YYDKDF (reference sequence). CDR3 length equals 14 residues. The ends were cut back, 1 base at V and 6 bases at J, with 11 bases in the middle.

This clonotype was seen repeatedly, ten times or more. The rearrangement links TRBV5-1 to TRBJ2-6; a possible D gene is TRBD2 (5 bases). The V gene lost 6 bases and the J gene lost 0 bases, with 10 bases spanning the gap. Germline V gene lookup returns CDR1 SGHRS and CDR2 YFSETQ. This CDR3 comprises 15 residues. CDR3 bases: TGCGCCAGCAACCTTGGAGGCTCTGGGGCCAACGTCCTGACTTTC. Its translation is CASNLGGSGANVLTF.

This clonotype was observed at least ten times. This chain connects TRBV20-1 to TRBJ2-3; perhaps TRBD2 as D (5 bases). This CDR3 comprises 13 residues. The germline gives CDR1 DFQATT, CDR2 SNEGSKA (reference sequence). Trimming removed 3 bases at V and 5 bases at J, with 12 bases between. In DNA, the CDR3 is TGCAGTGCTAGCGGAGGAGGCGAAGATACGCAGTATTTT. It specifies CSASGGGEDTQYF.

This clonotype has only a few counts. The chain joins TRBV7-6 to TRBJ1-5; D is unresolved. In germline, CDR1 is SGHVS, CDR2 FNYEAQ. V was shortened by 5 bases and J by 0 bases, with 5 bases between the two germline ends. This CDR3 comprises 13 residues. The CDR3 DNA is TGTGCCAGCAGCCCGGATAGCAATCAGCCCCAGCATTTT. Translation gives CASSPDSNQPQHF.

This sequence joins TRBV7-2 and TRBJ2-3; no reliable D call. In germline, CDR1 is SGHTA, CDR2 FQGNSA. The V end was cut by 1 base, the J end by 4 bases, with 6 bases between. This CDR3 contains 13 residues. The CDR3 protein is CASSLVRADTQYF. The CDR3 DNA is TGTGCCAGCAGCTTAGTTCGGGCAGATACGCAGTATTTT.

At least ten counts were recorded for this clonotype. The chain has TRBV28 and TRBJ1-5; 10 bases align to TRBD1. This CDR3 has 16 amino acids. The germline V gene has CDR1 MDHEN and CDR2 SYDVKM. The V and J ends lost 6 bases and 4 bases, in that order; junction bases with no gene match: 9. CDR3 sequence: CASRPLRTGGNQPQHF. Here the CDR3 DNA reads TGTGCCAGCAGGCCCCTCAGGACAGGGGGAAATCAGCCCCAGCATTTT. The complete variable domain, with remaining parts taken from reference TRBV28 and TRBJ1-5, reads DVKVTQSSRYLVKRTGEKVFLECVQDMDHENMFWYRQDPGLGLRLIYFSYDVKMKEKGDIPEGYSVSREKKERFSLILESASTNQTSMYLCASRPLRTGGNQPQHFGDGTRLSIL.